The 12 T cell receptor beta chains below all came from one sample that was sequenced in a study of human T cells and chemical hapten exposure. MiXCR was run by TCRdb on the RACE reads, yielding one entry per CDR3 protein. Seen here are nearly 80,000 distinct CDR3 sequences, about a tenth observed once, and the top ten hold around 1.3%. The time point denotes: patch test 1, 2 weeks after DPC sensitization. The treatment: therapeutic diphenylcyclopropenone sensitization with weekly scalp DPC. The sample consisted of whole blood, taken in connection with sensitization to the hapten diphenylcyclopropenone (DPC). The receptors derive from a woman in her forties or fifties with alopecia areata. Some clones in this sample may be carry-over from other donors' samples.

The chain joins TRBV20-1 to TRBJ1-1; TRBD1 might be the D (6 bases). Germline values: CDR1 DFQATT, CDR2 SNEGSKA (reference sequence). With 3 bases removed from V and 1 base from J, the gap between germline ends came to 6 bases. The CDR3 has 12 amino acids. The CDR3 here is CSASRGNTEAFF. CDR3 in DNA: TGCAGTGCTAGCAGGGGGAACACTGAAGCTTTCTTT.

This clonotype was seen repeatedly, ten times or more. This sequence joins TRBV14 and TRBJ1-1; 7 bases fit TRBD1. The junction had 5 bases not matched to a gene; V was cut back by 2 bases and J by 5 bases. The CDR3 covers 14 residues. The germline V gene encodes CDR1 SGHDN and CDR2 FVKESK. The CDR3 protein is CASSQLTGVTEAFF. In DNA form, the CDR3 reads TGTGCCAGCAGCCAATTAACAGGGGTTACTGAAGCTTTCTTT.

This clonotype appeared many times. This rearrangement joins TRBV7-2 to TRBJ2-3; maybe TRBD1 (6 bases). CDR1 and CDR2 (germline): SGHTA, FQGNSA. CDR3 length equals 15 residues. V shed 3 bases and J shed 2 bases, with 12 bases lying between them. The CDR3 region has the DNA TGTGCCAGCAGCTTCCTACAGGGTCCCACAGATACGCAGTATTTT. Encoded protein: CASSFLQGPTDTQYF.

The table lists this clonotype with many counts. The chain has TRBV7-3 and TRBJ2-1; 7 bases agree with TRBD1. Germline loops: CDR1 SGHTA, CDR2 FQGTGA. The CDR3 length is 15 residues. V dropped 6 bases and J dropped 6; count of bases not matched to a gene: 11. The CDR3 DNA is TGTGCCAGCAGTCCGTCAGGGGGAACCAGCAATGAGCAGTTCTTC. Its translation: CASSPSGGTSNEQFF. Combining the CDR3 with reference TRBV7-3 and TRBJ2-1 gives the whole variable domain GAGVSQTPSNKVTEKGKYVELRCDPISGHTALYWYRQSLGQGPEFLIYFQGTGAADDSGLPNDRFFAVRPEGSVSTLKIQRTERGDSAVYLCASSPSGGTSNEQFFGPGTRLTVL.

The chain has TRBV6-2 or TRBV6-3 and TRBJ2-5; D gene ambiguous. Germline lookup yields CDR1 MNHEY and CDR2 SVGEGT. Deletions cut 2 bases from V and 1 base from J, with 8 bases between. The CDR3 totals 14 residues. The CDR3 spells CASSYGRIQETQYF. The CDR3 DNA is TGTGCCAGCAGTTACGGACGGATCCAAGAGACCCAGTACTTC.

With respect to this clonotype: The conserved phenylalanine or tryptophan is not found at the CDR3 terminus, so this likely reflects a read error. The limits of the CDR3 on the DNA are not certain, so only TCRdb's listed CDR3 is given. CDR3 residues: CAINDEVC. This sequence joins TRBV10-3 and TRBJ2-3. The CDR3 totals 8 residues, both ends included. Germline CDR1 is ENHRY and CDR2 is SYGVKD.

This clonotype was found many times. This sequence joins TRBV20-1 and TRBJ2-3, with D perhaps TRBD2 (5 bases). Germline assignment: CDR1 DFQATT and CDR2 SNEGSKA (reference sequence). This CDR3 is built from 12 residues. V lost 1 base, J lost 9 bases, and 11 bases lay in between. CDR3 sequence reads: CSARVRTGTQYF. In DNA form, the CDR3 reads TGCAGTGCTAGAGTTCGGACTGGCACGCAGTATTTT.

This clonotype was recorded many times. The V gene is TRBV30, the J gene TRBJ1-1, with 9 bases that match TRBD1. J gave up 0 bases and V 5 bases, and 1 base lay outside the gene matches. The CDR3 has 13 amino acids. Germline-derived CDR1 and CDR2 are GTSNPN and SVGIG (reference sequence). In nucleotides, the CDR3 is TGTGCCTGGTACAGGGGGCTGAACACTGAAGCTTTCTTT. Translating gives CAWYRGLNTEAFF. Full variable domain (rest looked up from reference TRBV30 and TRBJ1-1): SQTIHQWPATLVQPVGSPLSLECTVEGTSNPNLYWYRQAAGRGLQLLFYSVGIGQISSEVPQNLSASRPQDRQFILSSKKLLLSDSGFYLCAWYRGLNTEAFFGQGTRLTVV.

Only a few counts were recorded for this clonotype. The rearrangement links TRBV20-1 to TRBJ2-3, with TRBD2 matching over 7 bases. V shed 3 bases, J shed 2 bases, and the junction held 8 bases outside the gene matches. The CDR3 length is 15 residues. CDR1 and CDR2 from the germline V gene are DFQATT and SNEGSKA (reference sequence). The CDR3 loop is CSARLAAGHTDTQYF. Here the CDR3 DNA reads TGCAGTGCTAGGCTAGCGGCCGGGCACACAGATACGCAGTATTTT.

This clonotype was detected ten times or more. This chain joins TRBV20-1 and TRBJ2-3, with 10 bases aligning to TRBD2. The J segment lost 3 bases and the V segment lost 1 base, leaving 7 bases of the junction unmatched. The CDR3 is 16 residues long. Germline V gene lookup returns CDR1 DFQATT and CDR2 SNEGSKA (reference sequence). In DNA, the CDR3 is TGCAGTGCTAGAGCGAGCGGGAGGGCCCTTACAGATACGCAGTATTTT. Amino acids: CSARASGRALTDTQYF.

This clonotype was observed at least ten times. V is TRBV18 and J is TRBJ1-2; D might be TRBD1 (5 bases). In germline, CDR1 is KGHSH, CDR2 LQKENI. V was pared by 2 bases and J by 3 bases, with 7 bases between. The CDR3 has 13 amino acids. The CDR3 coding sequence is TGTGCCAGCTCACCAGAGACAGACTATGGCTACACCTTC. Its protein is CASSPETDYGYTF.

This chain uses TRBV10-3 with TRBJ1-5; D gene uncertain. CDR1 and CDR2 from the germline V gene are ENHRY and SYGVKD. The CDR3 has 14 residues. Between the trimmed V and J ends, which lost 0 bases and 7 bases, there was a span of 10 bases. The CDR3, as DNA: TGTGCCATCAGTGAGTCGGGCACAACCCAGCCCCAGCATTTT. This sequence encodes CAISESGTTQPQHF.